These 32 T cell receptor beta chains originate from one sample sequenced in a study of memory CD4+ T cells and cytomegalovirus serostatus. The sort gate was single viable CD3+CD4+CD8-CD45RO+ cells for memory CD4+ T cells. The protocol was immunoSEQ multiplex PCR, while the TCRdb copy is restricted to in-frame clones and leaves out a portion. The sample consists of 25,000 to 30,000 clones, roughly 75% of them appearing once. Material for sequencing was memory CD4+ T cells from blood. These receptors all stem from an adult in good health and CMV-seronegative.

This chain links TRBV5-6 with TRBJ2-2; 14 positions match TRBD2. The CDR3 has 15 residues. Germline V CDR1 and CDR2: SGHDT, YYEEEE. V shed 2 bases and J 7 bases; nucleotides not matched to a gene: 1. The CDR3 DNA reads as TGTGCCAGCAGCTTCGGACTAGCGGGAGGCGGGGAGCTGTTTTTT. As protein: CASSFGLAGGGELFF. Looking up the rest from reference TRBV5-6 and TRBJ2-2 gives the full variable domain: DAGVTQSPTHLIKTRGQQVTLRCSPKSGHDTVSWYQQALGQGPQFIFQYYEEEERQRGNFPDRFSGHQFPNYSSELNVNALLLGDSALYLCASSFGLAGGGELFFGEGSRLTVL.

In its sample, this clone was seen once. The chain employs TRBV29-1 and TRBJ2-1; the D gene is possibly TRBD2 (6 bases). Germline CDR1 reads SQVTM; CDR2 reads ANQGSEA. V lost 6 bases to trimming and J lost 3 bases, with 9 bases between them. The CDR3 totals 12 residues. The CDR3 region has the DNA TGCAGCGTCCCGGGACTCTACAATGAGCAGTTCTTC. Protein sequence: CSVPGLYNEQFF.

This clone was counted a single time. The chain recombines TRBV19 with TRBJ1-5; D gene unclear. CDR1 is LNHDA, CDR2 SQIVND, per germline (reference sequence). The CDR3 is 16 amino acids. The V and J ends lost 10 bases and 4 bases respectively, with 23 bases between them. CDR3 DNA sequence: TGTGCCACCTCCTCTCGAGGGCAGGAGACTAATCAGCCCCAGCATTTT. Translated: CATSSRGQETNQPQHF. Filled out from reference TRBV19 and TRBJ1-5, the complete variable domain reads DGGITQSPKYLFRKEGQNVTLSCEQNLNHDAMYWYRQDPGQGLRLIYYSQIVNDFQKGDIAEGYSVSREKKESFPLTVTSAQKNPTAFYLCATSSRGQETNQPQHFGDGTRLSIL.

In this sample, this clone turned up once. The V call is TRBV18, the J call TRBJ2-7; a possible D gene is TRBD1 (5 bases). Germline V CDR1 and CDR2: KGHSH, LQKENI. The CDR3 has 14 residues. Deletions cut 3 bases from V and 0 bases from J, with 9 bases between. CDR3 sequence: CASSPGAPSYEQYF. The CDR3 DNA reads TGTGCCAGCTCACCTGGGGCCCCCTCCTACGAGCAGTACTTC.

This sequence joins TRBV28 and TRBJ2-4; D might be TRBD1 or TRBD2, each matching 6 bases. Germline V gene data show CDR1 as MDHEN and CDR2 as SYDVKM. The CDR3 runs to 13 residues. V dropped 6 bases and J dropped 8 bases, with 14 bases sitting between them. CDR3: CASSRRGPDIQYF. CDR3 DNA: TGTGCCAGCAGCCGACGGGGGCCGGACATTCAGTACTTC.

This clone appeared a single time. The rearrangement uses TRBV5-4 and TRBJ1-5; 7 bases line up with TRBD1. Germline assignment: CDR1 SGHNT and CDR2 YYREEE (reference sequence). The ends lost 4 bases at V and 11 bases at J; junction bases unmatched: 15. The CDR3 sequence is 15 residues long. CDR3 sequence: CASSQFDRVEGTQHF. For the CDR3, the DNA is TGTGCCAGCAGCCAATTCGACAGGGTGGAGGGAACCCAGCATTTT.

This rearrangement joins TRBV5-1 to TRBJ1-1, with TRBD1 identical over 9 bases. Per germline, CDR1 SGHRS and CDR2 YFSETQ. The CDR3 loop spans 17 amino acids. The trim removed 0 bases at V and 3 bases at J, leaving 9 bases unmatched. The CDR3 DNA reads TGCGCCAGCAGCTTGGGCCTACAGGGGGCAGGAGACACTGAAGCTTTCTTT. It translates to CASSLGLQGAGDTEAFF.

The rearrangement links TRBV11-3 to TRBJ2-6; D ambiguous. The germline V gene encodes CDR1 SGHNT and CDR2 YENEEA. The CDR3 spans 15 residues. With 1 base removed from V and 4 bases from J, the gap between germline ends came to 8 bases. CDR3 bases: TGTGCCAGCAGCTTAGGTGGTGGGGGGGCCAACGTCCTGACTTTC. Translating gives CASSLGGGGANVLTF.

The rearrangement links TRBV4-2 to TRBJ2-6, with 9 bases identical to TRBD1. This CDR3 comprises 16 residues. The germline V gene has CDR1 LGHNA and CDR2 YNFKEQ. V lost 1 base and J lost 2; bases outside the gene matches: 0. CDR3 amino acids: CASSQGQGAGANVLTF. DNA for the CDR3: TGTGCCAGCAGCCAAGGACAGGGGGCTGGGGCCAACGTCCTGACTTTC.

This clone was counted a single time. The CDR3 DNA follows: TGTGCCAGCAGCTTCGGACTGCTTATGAACACTGAAGCTTTCTTT. Translating it yields CASSFGLLMNTEAFF. This rearrangement joins TRBV7-3 to TRBJ1-1; D uncertain. There are 15 residues in the CDR3. The V gene lost 3 bases and the J gene lost 0 bases, with 11 bases spanning the gap. Per the germline V gene, CDR1 is SGHTA and CDR2 is FQGTGA.

The J gene is TRBJ2-3, the V gene TRBV30, with 8 bases aligning to TRBD1. The ends lost 4 bases at V and 5 bases at J; junction bases unmatched: 11. The CDR3 sequence is 15 residues long. Germline CDR1 and CDR2: GTSNPN and SVGIG (reference sequence). The CDR3 is CAWTPQGARGDTQYF. CDR3 sequence (DNA): TGTGCCTGGACTCCCCAGGGGGCGCGAGGAGATACGCAGTATTTT.

V is TRBV4-2 and J is TRBJ2-3; the match to TRBD2 covers 11 bases. The ends lost 0 bases at V and 1 base at J; junction bases unmatched: 12. CDR3 length: 20 amino acids. Germline V gene lookup returns CDR1 LGHNA and CDR2 YNFKEQ. CDR3 loop: CASSQENWGSGGVGTDTQYF. Here the CDR3 DNA reads TGTGCCAGCAGCCAAGAAAATTGGGGTAGCGGGGGGGTCGGCACAGATACGCAGTATTTT.

The chain uses TRBV19 and TRBJ2-1; 7 bases match TRBD1. This CDR3 spans 17 amino acids. Trimming cost V 0 bases and J 7 bases; bases outside gene matches: 12. CDR1 is LNHDA, CDR2 SQIVND, per germline (reference sequence). CDR3 sequence reads: CASSIEQWRDRVNEQFF. The CDR3 nucleotides read TGTGCCAGTAGTATAGAACAGTGGCGAGACAGGGTGAATGAGCAGTTCTTC.

This sequence joins TRBV7-2 and TRBJ1-2; no firm D call. Germline lookup yields CDR1 SGHTA and CDR2 FQGNSA. This CDR3 has 15 residues. The germline V and J ends were trimmed by 1 base and 1 base, with 10 bases remaining between them. The CDR3 reads CASSLDSAFNYGYTF. In DNA form, the CDR3 reads TGTGCCAGCAGCTTAGATTCAGCATTTAACTATGGCTACACCTTC.

This clone was picked up a small number of times. This sequence joins TRBV29-1 and TRBJ1-2; 8 bases align to TRBD1. The germline V gene has CDR1 SQVTM and CDR2 ANQGSEA. This CDR3 region has 13 residues. V was pared by 5 bases and J by 5 bases, with 7 bases of the junction left unmatched. For the CDR3, the DNA is TGCAGCGTTCAACGACAGGGGATTTATGGCTACACCTTC. Translated, it gives CSVQRQGIYGYTF.

The chain combines TRBV19 with TRBJ2-7; 13 nucleotides match TRBD2. The germline V gene has CDR1 LNHDA and CDR2 SQIVND (reference sequence). Unmatched junction bases numbered 9, after V lost 6 bases and J lost 7 bases. This CDR3 contains 15 residues. As DNA, the CDR3 is TGTGCCAGTAGCCGCGGACTAGCGGGAGTTGGAGAGCAGTACTTC. It is translated as CASSRGLAGVGEQYF.

V gene TRBV29-1 combines with J gene TRBJ1-2; D perhaps matches TRBD1 (5 bases). Trimming took off 3 bases at V and 7 bases at J, with 15 bases between the two ends. The CDR3 runs 13 residues. In germline, CDR1 is SQVTM, CDR2 ANQGSEA. The CDR3 region is CSVEGPSGGGYTF. CDR3 coding DNA: TGCAGCGTTGAGGGGCCTTCGGGAGGTGGCTACACCTTC.

V and J are TRBV5-1 and TRBJ2-3; D call uncertain. V dropped 3 bases and J dropped 1 base, with 9 bases sitting between them. Germline CDR1 SGHRS, CDR2 YFSETQ. This CDR3 comprises 14 residues. In nucleotides, the CDR3 is TGCGCCAGCAGCTACCGCGACCGCACAGATACGCAGTATTTT. Protein sequence: CASSYRDRTDTQYF. The full variable domain, in which reference TRBV5-1 and TRBJ2-3 provide the parts outside the CDR3, is KAGVTQTPRYLIKTRGQQVTLSCSPISGHRSVSWYQQTPGQGLQFLFEYFSETQRNKGNFPGRFSGRQFSNSRSEMNVSTLELGDSALYLCASSYRDRTDTQYFGPGTRLTVL.

Only a few counts were recorded for this clone. This chain joins TRBV19 and TRBJ1-5, with 10 bases fitting TRBD1. The CDR3 covers 15 residues. Germline V CDR1 and CDR2: LNHDA, SQIVND (reference sequence). After removal of 9 bases from V and 5 bases from J, the junction contained 10 bases not matched to a gene. CDR3 nucleotides: TGTGCCAGCAAGGGACAGGGGATTGTCGATCAGCCCCAGCATTTT. Protein sequence: CASKGQGIVDQPQHF.

The gene calls are TRBV7-8 and TRBJ1-1; perhaps TRBD1 as D (5 bases). Germline V gives CDR1 SGHVS, CDR2 FQNEAQ. V lost 3 bases to trimming and J lost 0 bases, with 17 bases between them. The CDR3 is 17 amino acids. Here the CDR3 reads CASSFSGRRQMNTEAFF. The CDR3 DNA sequence: TGTGCCAGCAGCTTCTCAGGACGGAGACAGATGAACACTGAAGCTTTCTTT.

V and J are TRBV29-1 and TRBJ2-5; D not resolved. The CDR3 contains 12 residues. Trimming removed 6 bases from V and 2 bases from J, with 10 bases in between. Germline lookup yields CDR1 SQVTM and CDR2 ANQGSEA. As DNA, the CDR3 is TGCAGCGTACGAGCCGAACAAGAGACCCAGTACTTC. This codes for CSVRAEQETQYF.

By sample share, this clone is medium-sized (0.01 to 0.1%). The CDR3 sequence: CASAVRGTEAFF. The CDR3 nucleotides are TGTGCCAGCGCGGTCAGGGGCACTGAAGCTTTCTTT. The chain recombines TRBV6-5 with TRBJ1-1; D possibly corresponds to TRBD1 (6 bases). V was trimmed by 8 bases and J by 4 bases, leaving 11 bases between them. Germline CDR1 reads MNHEY; CDR2 reads SVGAGI. The CDR3 length is 12 residues.

V is TRBV6-6 and J is TRBJ1-4; D remains ambiguous. V shed 2 bases and J shed 4 bases, with 11 bases lying between them. CDR1 and CDR2 (germline): MNHNY, SVGAGI (reference sequence). The CDR3 is 15 residues long. The CDR3 here is CASSYTQSNNEKLFF. CDR3 nucleotide sequence: TGTGCCAGCAGTTACACCCAGTCCAATAATGAAAAACTGTTTTTT.

The rearrangement uses TRBV5-1 and TRBJ2-3, with 8 bases fitting TRBD2. J lost 6 bases, V lost 7 bases, and 16 bases had no gene match. The CDR3 loop spans 16 amino acids. Germline V gene lookup returns CDR1 SGHRS and CDR2 YFSETQ. In DNA form, the CDR3 reads TGCGCCAGCTGCGTAAGCGGGAGAGCTAAAGGCGATACGCAGTATTTT. Translated, it gives CASCVSGRAKGDTQYF.

The chain combines TRBV6-6 with TRBJ1-1; TRBD1 matches 12 bases. Trimming took 7 bases from V and 9 from J; bases not matched to a gene: 9. Germline V CDR1 and CDR2: MNHNY, SVGAGI (reference sequence). CDR3 length equals 14 residues. The CDR3 is CASTKGDRGRQAFF. DNA of the CDR3: TGTGCCAGCACCAAGGGGGACAGGGGGCGCCAAGCTTTCTTT.

The chain uses TRBV10-3 and TRBJ2-7, with 10 bases lining up with TRBD2. Germline-derived CDR1 and CDR2 are ENHRY and SYGVKD. The V gene end was trimmed by 10 bases and the J gene end by 4 bases; junction bases not matched to a gene: 4. The CDR3 is made up of 12 amino acids. The CDR3 bases are TGTGCCACTGAGCGGGAGGGGTACGAGCAGTACTTC. This gives the protein CATEREGYEQYF.

V usage is TRBV28 and J usage is TRBJ2-7; TRBD2 is a possible D gene (6 bases). The CDR3 runs to 14 residues. Germline CDR1 MDHEN, CDR2 SYDVKM. Trimming pared 6 bases from V and 2 bases from J, leaving 14 bases between. The CDR3 loop reads CASSRERATYEQYF. CDR3 coding DNA: TGTGCCAGCAGCCGGGAGCGGGCGACCTACGAGCAGTACTTC. The full variable domain, in which reference TRBV28 and TRBJ2-7 provide the parts outside the CDR3, is DVKVTQSSRYLVKRTGEKVFLECVQDMDHENMFWYRQDPGLGLRLIYFSYDVKMKEKGDIPEGYSVSREKKERFSLILESASTNQTSMYLCASSRERATYEQYFGPGTRLTVT.

The V gene is TRBV6-1, the J gene TRBJ2-7; D is possibly TRBD1 or TRBD2 (5 bases each). With 11 bases removed from V and 6 bases from J, the gap between germline ends came to 17 bases. This CDR3 comprises 12 residues. In germline, CDR1 is MNHNS, CDR2 SASEGT. In DNA, the CDR3 is TGTGCCGGCTCCGGGACCCAGCGCGAGCAGTACTTC. Its protein product is CAGSGTQREQYF.

The chain combines TRBV4-3 with TRBJ2-5; 10 nucleotides agree with TRBD2. V lost 0 bases and J lost 2; bases outside the gene matches: 12. This CDR3 contains 19 residues. Per the germline V gene, CDR1 is LGHNA and CDR2 is YSLEER. The CDR3: CASSQDYGAGLALQETQYF. CDR3 DNA: TGCGCCAGCAGCCAAGATTACGGTGCGGGACTAGCGTTACAAGAGACCCAGTACTTC.

The chain couples TRBV6-5 to TRBJ2-3; 9 bases fit TRBD2. The CDR3 has 15 amino acids. Per the germline V gene, CDR1 is MNHEY and CDR2 is SVGAGI. V gave up 7 bases and J gave up 1 base; unmatched junction bases: 6. The CDR3 loop is CASKLREGRTDTQYF. CDR3 sequence (DNA): TGTGCCAGCAAGTTGCGGGAGGGGCGCACAGATACGCAGTATTTT.

This chain connects TRBV6-1 to TRBJ1-1; possible D gene TRBD1, 6 bases. Per germline, CDR1 MNHNS and CDR2 SASEGT. The CDR3 length is 12 residues. Between the trimmed V and J ends, which lost 2 bases and 8 bases, there was a span of 9 bases. CDR3 nucleotide sequence: TGTGCCAGCAGTGAATGGCAGGGGGAAGCTTTCTTT. It translates to CASSEWQGEAFF.

The J gene is TRBJ2-2, the V gene TRBV25-1, with unresolved D. The CDR3 is 13 residues long. Germline loops: CDR1 MGHDK, CDR2 SYGVNS. Trimming took off 7 bases at V and 1 base at J, with 7 bases between the two ends. CDR3 sequence: CASNSENTGELFF. The CDR3 DNA reads as TGTGCCAGCAACTCAGAGAACACCGGGGAGCTGTTTTTT. The complete variable domain, with remaining parts taken from reference TRBV25-1 and TRBJ2-2, reads EADIYQTPRYLVIGTGKKITLECSQTMGHDKMYWYQQDPGMELHLIHYSYGVNSTEKGDLSSESTVSRIRTEHFPLTLESARPSHTSQYLCASNSENTGELFFGEGSRLTVL.